This T cell receptor (beta chain) was identified in a study of human T cells and chemical hapten exposure. This sample's time point: patch test 2, 6 weeks after DPC sensitization. Treatment meaning: therapeutic diphenylcyclopropenone sensitization with weekly scalp DPC. Trimming removed 6 bases from V and 0 bases from J, with 15 bases in between. The CDR3 sequence is 15 residues long. Germline CDR1 is SEHNR and CDR2 is FQNEAQ (reference sequence). TCRdb reprocessed the RACE reads via MiXCR and lists one record per CDR3 protein. The sample contains about 380,000 distinct CDR3 sequences, about 6.3% of which appear only once.

The rearrangement links TRBV7-9 to TRBJ2-7; TRBD2 might be the D (7 bases). The origin of this receptor is a woman aged 18-35 years with alopecia areata. Some clones in this sample may be carry-over from other donors' samples. Material: whole blood, obtained in connection with sensitization to the hapten diphenylcyclopropenone (DPC). The CDR3 reads CASSWGGINSYEQYF. The CDR3 DNA follows: TGTGCCAGCAGTTGGGGGGGCATAAACTCCTACGAGCAGTACTTC.